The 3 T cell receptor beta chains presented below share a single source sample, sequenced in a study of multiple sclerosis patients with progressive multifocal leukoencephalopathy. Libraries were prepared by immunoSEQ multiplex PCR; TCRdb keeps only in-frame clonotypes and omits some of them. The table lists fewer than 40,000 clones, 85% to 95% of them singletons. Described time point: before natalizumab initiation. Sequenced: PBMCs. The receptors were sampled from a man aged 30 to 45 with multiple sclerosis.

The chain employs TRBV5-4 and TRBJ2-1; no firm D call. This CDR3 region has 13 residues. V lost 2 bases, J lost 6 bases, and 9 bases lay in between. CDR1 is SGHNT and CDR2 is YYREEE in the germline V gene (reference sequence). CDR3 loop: CASSFPLSNEQFF. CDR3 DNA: TGTGCCAGCAGCTTCCCCCTAAGCAATGAGCAGTTCTTC.

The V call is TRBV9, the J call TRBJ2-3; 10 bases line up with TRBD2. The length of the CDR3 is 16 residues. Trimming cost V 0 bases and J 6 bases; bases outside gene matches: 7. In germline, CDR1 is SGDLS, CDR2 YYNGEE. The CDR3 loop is CASSVVSSGRMDTQYF. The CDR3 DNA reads TGTGCCAGCAGCGTAGTTAGTAGCGGGAGGATGGATACGCAGTATTTT.

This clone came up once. The CDR3 loop is CASSPSQRGYNEQFF. CDR3 bases: TGTGCCAGCTCACCAAGCCAGCGGGGTTACAATGAGCAGTTCTTC. J is TRBJ2-1 and V is TRBV18, with 7 bases identical to TRBD2. Germline lookup yields CDR1 KGHSH and CDR2 LQKENI. The CDR3 extends over 15 amino acids. Germline trimming cut 2 bases from V and 4 bases from J; bases unmatched to any gene: 5.